This TCR beta chain comes out of a study of blood T cell repertoires in COVID-19. Whole-study context: The cDNA or gDNA used as material had been derived from T cells, B-cell-depleted T cells, or PBMCs.

Germline V gene lookup returns CDR1 SGHNT and CDR2 YYREEE (reference sequence). V dropped 0 bases and J dropped 6 bases, with 9 bases sitting between them. This CDR3 has 13 residues. The assay was immunoSEQ multiplex PCR, and TCRdb's table has in-frame clones only and misses some. The table has approximately 190,000 clones, 82% seen once; the top ten hold approximately 8%. The sample consisted of peripheral blood. This clonotype originated in a woman between 55 and 75 years old with COVID-19, enrolled during active disease. The chain uses TRBV5-4 and TRBJ1-2, with TRBD1 as a possible D gene (6 bases). This CDR3 is CASSLVGGDGYTF. CDR3 bases: TGTGCCAGCAGCTTGGTTGGGGGCGATGGCTACACCTTC.